This TCR beta chain derives from a study of blood T cell repertoires in COVID-19. About the study: The study drew acute and convalescent COVID-19 samples from the United States, Italy and Spain. T cells, B-cell-depleted T cells, or PBMCs provided the cDNA or gDNA that served as material.

V was cut by 5 bases and J by 7 bases, with 17 bases left in between. CDR3 size: 13 residues. Germline CDR1 is SQVTM and CDR2 is ANQGSEA. TCRdb's copy holds only in-frame clones and misses some; the assay was immunoSEQ multiplex PCR. The profile shows around 250,000 clones, around nine tenths of them singletons. The genes are TRBV29-1 and TRBJ1-2; a possible D gene is TRBD1 (5 bases). The sequencing sample was made of peripheral blood. This sequence originates from an older woman with active or convalescent COVID-19. The CDR3, as DNA: TGCAGCGTTTTGGTACAGGCCGGGGGTGGCTACACCTTC. It yields the protein CSVLVQAGGGYTF.